This T cell receptor beta chain was captured in a study of T cells in Graves' hyperthyroidism and ophthalmopathy. Background on the study: Initial diagnosis, before any treatment, was when peripheral blood was collected. Study results and caveats: Blood also contained most expanded thyroid clonotypes above 0.001.

Uncontrolled infection, other autoimmune disease, pregnancy or lactation excluded patients. Out of 10 ml of fresh peripheral blood came the PBMCs. V was cut by 4 bases and J by 2 bases, with 14 bases left in between. Looked up from germline, CDR1 is MNHNS and CDR2 is SASEGT. This CDR3 is built from 16 residues. From RNA transcripts, TCR beta CDR3 regions were amplified. The TCR CDR3 first-round RT-PCR relied on the HTBI primer set. Via MiXCR, TCRdb re-called the multiplex PCR reads, giving one row per CDR3 protein. The sample lists roughly 650,000 distinct CDR3 sequences, around 15% occurring once. As regards this clonotype: The antigen is unknown.

Sample: blood. The receptor was isolated from a woman in her thirties or forties with Graves' ophthalmopathy. The rearrangement joins TRBV6-1 to TRBJ1-4; TRBD1 is a possible D gene (5 bases). CDR3 region: CASSVGKGSTNEKLFF. In nucleotides, the CDR3 is TGTGCCAGCAGTGTTGGGAAGGGGAGCACTAATGAAAAACTGTTTTTT.